This T cell receptor (beta chain) was recorded in a study of neurological immune-mediated disorders. A 10-nucleotide random UMI tagged transcripts in template-switch 5'RACE cDNA synthesis. TCRdb re-analysed the 5' RACE reads in MiXCR, keeping a single row per CDR3 protein. The table has nearly 60,000 distinct CDR3 sequences, roughly 3.5% seen once; the top ten hold 7.1%. J gave up 4 bases and V 4 bases, and 8 bases lay outside the gene matches. CDR1 is MNHEY and CDR2 is SVGAGI in the germline V gene. CDR3 size: 17 residues. This clonotype was observed at least ten times. Its cognate antigen is unknown. The study, taken as a whole, reports: The authors found no clinical or MRI feature associated with the multiple sclerosis repertoire cluster. Across subjects, expanded clones had no CDR3 amino acid sequences in common, pointing to private repertoires in all groups.

Source material was 2 million unsorted PBMCs, stored at -80 °C in RNAlater. The V call is TRBV6-5, the J call TRBJ2-1; 12 positions match TRBD1. Sequenced: PBMCs. This receptor was obtained from a woman aged 60 to 75 with multiple sclerosis. DNA of the CDR3: TGTGCCAGCAGTTCTTACGGGACAGGGGGCTTATACAATGAGCAGTTCTTC. Amino acid sequence: CASSSYGTGGLYNEQFF.